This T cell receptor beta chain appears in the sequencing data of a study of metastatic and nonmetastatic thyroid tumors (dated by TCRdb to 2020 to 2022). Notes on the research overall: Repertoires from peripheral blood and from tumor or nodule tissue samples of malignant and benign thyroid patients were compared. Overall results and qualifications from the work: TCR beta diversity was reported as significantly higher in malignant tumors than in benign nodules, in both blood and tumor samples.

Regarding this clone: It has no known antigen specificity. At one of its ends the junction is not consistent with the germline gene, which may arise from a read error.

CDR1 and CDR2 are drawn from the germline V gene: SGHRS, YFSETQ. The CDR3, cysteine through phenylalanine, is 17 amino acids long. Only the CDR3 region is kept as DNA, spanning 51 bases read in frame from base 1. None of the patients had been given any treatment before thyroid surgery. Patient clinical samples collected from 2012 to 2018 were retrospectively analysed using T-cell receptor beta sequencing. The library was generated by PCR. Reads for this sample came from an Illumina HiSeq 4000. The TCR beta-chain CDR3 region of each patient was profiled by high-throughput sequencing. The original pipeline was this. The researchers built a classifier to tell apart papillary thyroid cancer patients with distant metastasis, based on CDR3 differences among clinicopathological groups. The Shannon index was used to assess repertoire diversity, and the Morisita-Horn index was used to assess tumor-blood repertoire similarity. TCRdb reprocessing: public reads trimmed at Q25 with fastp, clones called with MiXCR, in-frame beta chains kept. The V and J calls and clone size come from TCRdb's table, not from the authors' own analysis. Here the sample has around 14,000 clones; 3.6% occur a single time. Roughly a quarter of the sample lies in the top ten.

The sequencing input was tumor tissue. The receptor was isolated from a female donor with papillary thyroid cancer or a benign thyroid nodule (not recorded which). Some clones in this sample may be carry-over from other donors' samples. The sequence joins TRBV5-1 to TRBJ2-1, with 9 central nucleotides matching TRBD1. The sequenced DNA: TGCGCCAGCATCTTGAATCCACCGGGACAGGGATACAATGAGCAGTTCTTC. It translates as CASILNPPGQGYNEQFF.